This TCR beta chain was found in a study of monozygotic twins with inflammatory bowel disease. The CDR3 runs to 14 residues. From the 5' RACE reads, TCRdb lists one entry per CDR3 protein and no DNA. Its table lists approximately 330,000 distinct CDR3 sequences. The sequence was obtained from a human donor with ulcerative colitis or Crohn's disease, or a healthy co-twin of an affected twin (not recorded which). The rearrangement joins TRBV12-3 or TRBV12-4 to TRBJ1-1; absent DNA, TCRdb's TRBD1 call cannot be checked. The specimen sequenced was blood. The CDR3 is CASSFVDRLTEAFF.